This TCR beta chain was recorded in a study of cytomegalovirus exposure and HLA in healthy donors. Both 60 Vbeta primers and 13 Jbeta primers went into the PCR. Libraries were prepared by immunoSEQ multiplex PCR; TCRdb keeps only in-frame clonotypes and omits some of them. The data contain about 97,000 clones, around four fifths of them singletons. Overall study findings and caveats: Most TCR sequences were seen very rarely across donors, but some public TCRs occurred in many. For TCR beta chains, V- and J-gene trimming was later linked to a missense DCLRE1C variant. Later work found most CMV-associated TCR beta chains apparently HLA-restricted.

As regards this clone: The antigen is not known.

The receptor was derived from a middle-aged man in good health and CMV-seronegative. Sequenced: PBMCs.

The CDR3 DNA is TGTGCCAGCAGTTTATCGGGACAGGGGACCTACGCCTACGAGCAGTACTTC. Protein sequence: CASSLSGQGTYAYEQYF. The V and J genes are TRBV27 and TRBJ2-7, with 10 bases lining up with TRBD1. Germline lookup yields CDR1 MNHEY and CDR2 SMNVEV (reference sequence). The CDR3 consists of 17 residues. The junction had 7 bases not matched to a gene; V was cut back by 0 bases and J by 2 bases.